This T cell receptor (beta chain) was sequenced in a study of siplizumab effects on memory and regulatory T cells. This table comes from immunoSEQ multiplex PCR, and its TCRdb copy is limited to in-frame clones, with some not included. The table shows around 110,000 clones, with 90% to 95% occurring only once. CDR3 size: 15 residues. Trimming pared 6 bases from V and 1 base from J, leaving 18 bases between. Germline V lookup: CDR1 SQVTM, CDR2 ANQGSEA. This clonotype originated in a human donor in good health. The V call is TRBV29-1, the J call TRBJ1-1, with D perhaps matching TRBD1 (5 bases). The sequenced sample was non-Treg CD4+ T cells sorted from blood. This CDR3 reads CSVGGPGTANTEAFF. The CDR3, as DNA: TGCAGCGTCGGAGGGCCCGGGACGGCGAACACTGAAGCTTTCTTT.